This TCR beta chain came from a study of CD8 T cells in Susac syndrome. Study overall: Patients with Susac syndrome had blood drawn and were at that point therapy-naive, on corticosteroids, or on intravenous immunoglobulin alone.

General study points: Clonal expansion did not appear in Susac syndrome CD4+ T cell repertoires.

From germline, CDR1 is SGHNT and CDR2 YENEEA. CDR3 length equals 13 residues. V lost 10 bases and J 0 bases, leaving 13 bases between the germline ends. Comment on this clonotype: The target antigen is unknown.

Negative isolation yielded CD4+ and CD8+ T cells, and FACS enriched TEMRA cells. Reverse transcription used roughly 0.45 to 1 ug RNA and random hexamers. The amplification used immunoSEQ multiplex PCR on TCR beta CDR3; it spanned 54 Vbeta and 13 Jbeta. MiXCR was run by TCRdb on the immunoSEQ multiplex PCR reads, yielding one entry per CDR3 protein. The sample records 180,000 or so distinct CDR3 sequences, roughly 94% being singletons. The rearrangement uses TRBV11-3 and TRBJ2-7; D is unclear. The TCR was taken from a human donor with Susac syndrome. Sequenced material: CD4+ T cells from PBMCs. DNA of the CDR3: TGTGCCACCGACCCGTACGACTCCTACGAGCAGTACTTC. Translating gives CATDPYDSYEQYF.